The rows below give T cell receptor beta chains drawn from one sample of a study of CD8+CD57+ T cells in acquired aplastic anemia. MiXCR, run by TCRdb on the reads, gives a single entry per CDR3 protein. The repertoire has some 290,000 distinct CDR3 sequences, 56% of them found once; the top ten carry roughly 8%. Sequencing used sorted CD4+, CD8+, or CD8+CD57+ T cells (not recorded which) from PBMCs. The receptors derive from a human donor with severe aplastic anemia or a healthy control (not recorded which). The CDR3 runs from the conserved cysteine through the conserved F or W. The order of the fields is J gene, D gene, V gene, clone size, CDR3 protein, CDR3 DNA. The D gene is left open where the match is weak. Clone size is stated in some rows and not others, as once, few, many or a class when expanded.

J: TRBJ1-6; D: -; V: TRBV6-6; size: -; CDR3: CASSYQRGLNSPLHF; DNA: TGTGCCAGCAGTTACCAGCGGGGCTTAAATTCGCCCCTCCACTTT
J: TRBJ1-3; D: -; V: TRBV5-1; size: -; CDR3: CASSLTQASNTIYF; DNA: TGCGCCAGCAGCTTGACGCAGGCGTCAAACACCATATATTTT
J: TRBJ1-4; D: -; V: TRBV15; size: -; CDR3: CATVDRSSATNEKLFF; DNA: TGTGCCACCGTCGACCGATCAAGCGCAACTAATGAAAAACTGTTTTTT
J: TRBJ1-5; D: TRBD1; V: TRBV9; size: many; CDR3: CASSVAPGGINQPQHF; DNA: TGTGCCAGCAGCGTAGCTCCAGGGGGCATCAATCAGCCCCAGCATTTT
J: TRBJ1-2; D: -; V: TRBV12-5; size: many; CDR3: CASGFFLAGSDGYTF; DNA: TGTGCTAGTGGTTTTTTCCTCGCGGGCTCGGATGGCTACACCTTC
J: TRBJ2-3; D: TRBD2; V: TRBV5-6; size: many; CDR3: CASGLAGLTDTQYF; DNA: TGTGCCAGCGGCCTAGCGGGGCTAACAGATACGCAGTATTTT
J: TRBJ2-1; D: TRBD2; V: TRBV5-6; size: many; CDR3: CASSITAGGSSYNEQFF; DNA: TGTGCCAGCAGCATCACCGCGGGGGGGAGCTCCTACAATGAGCAGTTCTTC
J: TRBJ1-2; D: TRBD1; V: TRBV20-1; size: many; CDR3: CSARDFAGWGQGYGYTF; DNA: TGCAGTGCTAGAGATTTTGCGGGGTGGGGACAGGGGTATGGCTACACCTTC
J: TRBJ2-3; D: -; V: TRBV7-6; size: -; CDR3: CASSSATDTQYF; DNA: TGTGCCAGCAGCTCGGCCACAGATACGCAGTATTTT
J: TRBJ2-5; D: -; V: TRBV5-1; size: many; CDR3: CASRTDPSQETQYF; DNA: TGCGCCAGCAGAACCGACCCCTCCCAAGAGACCCAGTACTTC
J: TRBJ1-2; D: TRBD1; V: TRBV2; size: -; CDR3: CASSLDRKYYGYTF; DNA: TGTGCCAGCAGTTTGGACAGGAAGTACTATGGCTACACCTTC
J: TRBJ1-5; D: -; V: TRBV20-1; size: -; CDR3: CSAGSGSNQPQHF; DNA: TGCAGTGCAGGCTCAGGTAGCAATCAGCCCCAGCATTTT
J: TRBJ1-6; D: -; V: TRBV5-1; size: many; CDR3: CASSLEETFLASPLHF; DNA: TGCGCCAGCAGCTTGGAAGAGACATTCCTTGCGTCACCCCTCCACTTT
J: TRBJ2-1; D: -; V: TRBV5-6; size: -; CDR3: CASSPPGWNEQFF; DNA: TGTGCCAGCAGCCCCCCGGGCTGGAATGAGCAGTTCTTC
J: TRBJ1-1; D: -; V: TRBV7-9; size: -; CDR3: CASSWESGRDTEAFF; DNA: TGTGCCAGCAGCTGGGAAAGTGGTCGGGACACTGAAGCTTTCTTT
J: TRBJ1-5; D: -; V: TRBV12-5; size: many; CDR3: CASGPDSGQPQHF; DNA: TGTGCTAGTGGACCTGACAGTGGTCAGCCCCAGCATTTT
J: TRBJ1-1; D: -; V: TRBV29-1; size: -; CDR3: CSVEVSGDTEAFF; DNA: TGCAGCGTTGAAGTATCCGGGGACACTGAAGCTTTCTTT
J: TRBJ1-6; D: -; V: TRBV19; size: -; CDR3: CASSIGRQENSPLHF; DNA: TGTGCCAGTAGTATAGGGAGGCAGGAAAATTCACCCCTCCACTTT
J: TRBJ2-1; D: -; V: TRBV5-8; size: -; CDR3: CASSQQGGPRAYNEQFF; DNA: TGTGCCAGCAGCCAACAAGGAGGGCCGAGGGCCTACAATGAGCAGTTCTTC
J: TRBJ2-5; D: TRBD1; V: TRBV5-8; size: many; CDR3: CATRPGTENGAETQYF; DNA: TGTGCCACCCGACCCGGGACAGAGAACGGTGCGGAGACCCAGTACTTC
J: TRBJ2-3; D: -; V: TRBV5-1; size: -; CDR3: CASSGGFSTDTQYF; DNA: TGCGCCAGCAGCGGCGGGTTCAGCACAGATACGCAGTATTTT
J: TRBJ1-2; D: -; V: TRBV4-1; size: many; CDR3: CASSQETGPYTF; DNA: TGCGCCAGCAGCCAAGAGACAGGACCCTACACCTTC
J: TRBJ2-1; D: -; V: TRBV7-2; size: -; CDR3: CASSSSQAQYNEQFF; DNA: TGTGCCAGCAGCTCATCACAGGCCCAGTACAATGAGCAGTTCTTC
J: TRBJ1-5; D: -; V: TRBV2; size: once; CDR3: CASSEGPQPQHF; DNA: TGTGCCAGCAGTGAGGGACCTCAGCCCCAGCATTTT
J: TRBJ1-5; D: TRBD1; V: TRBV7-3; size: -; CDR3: CASSGDRGGNQPQHF; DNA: TGTGCCAGTAGTGGGGACAGGGGCGGCAATCAGCCCCAGCATTTT
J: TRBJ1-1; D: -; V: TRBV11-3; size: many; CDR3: CASSLEVNTEAFF; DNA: TGTGCCAGCAGCTTAGAGGTGAATACTGAAGCTTTCTTT
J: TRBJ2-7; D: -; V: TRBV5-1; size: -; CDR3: CASGGDISYEQYF; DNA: TGCGCCAGCGGGGGGGACATCTCCTACGAGCAGTACTTC
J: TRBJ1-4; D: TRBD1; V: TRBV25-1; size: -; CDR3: CASSEVTGVNEKLFF; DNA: TGTGCCAGCAGTGAGGTCACAGGGGTTAATGAAAAACTGTTTTTT
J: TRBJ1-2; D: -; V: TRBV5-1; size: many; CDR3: CASSSLVPGNYGYTF; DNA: TGCGCCAGCAGCTCGCTCGTCCCGGGAAACTATGGCTACACCTTC
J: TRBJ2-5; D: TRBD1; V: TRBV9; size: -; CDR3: CASSYTGGQLQETQYF; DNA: TGTGCCAGCAGCTATACAGGGGGACAGTTACAAGAGACCCAGTACTTC
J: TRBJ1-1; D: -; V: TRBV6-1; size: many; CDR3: CASRGLRGGTEAFF; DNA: TGTGCCAGCAGGGGCTTGAGGGGGGGCACTGAAGCTTTCTTT
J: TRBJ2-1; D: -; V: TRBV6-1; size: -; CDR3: CASTEWNEQFF; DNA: TGTGCCAGCACCGAGTGGAATGAGCAGTTCTTC
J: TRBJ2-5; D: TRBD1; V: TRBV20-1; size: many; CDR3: CSAGTVFETQYF; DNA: TGCAGTGCTGGGACAGTATTCGAGACCCAGTACTTC
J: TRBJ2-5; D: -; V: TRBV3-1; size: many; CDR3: CASSHPPETQYF; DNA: TGTGCCAGCAGCCACCCCCCAGAGACCCAGTACTTC
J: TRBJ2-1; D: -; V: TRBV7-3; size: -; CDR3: CASSRALGRGGDEQFF; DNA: TGTGCCAGCAGCCGCGCCCTGGGCAGGGGAGGAGATGAGCAGTTCTTC
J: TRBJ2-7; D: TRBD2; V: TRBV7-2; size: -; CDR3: CASSQPGLAGYEQYF; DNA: TGTGCCAGCAGCCAACCGGGACTAGCGGGCTACGAGCAGTACTTC
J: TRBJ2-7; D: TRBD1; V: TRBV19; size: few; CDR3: CASTRTGRGNYEQYF; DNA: TGTGCCAGTACCCGGACGGGCAGGGGGAACTACGAGCAGTACTTC
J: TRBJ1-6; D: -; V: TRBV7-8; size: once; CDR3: CASSLPVDEEGVYNSPLHF; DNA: TGTGCCAGCAGCTTACCGGTTGACGAGGAGGGGGTATATAATTCACCCCTCCACTTT
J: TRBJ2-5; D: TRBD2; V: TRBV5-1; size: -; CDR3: CASSFGTSGAKETQYF; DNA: TGCGCCAGCAGCTTTGGGACTAGCGGGGCCAAAGAGACCCAGTACTTC
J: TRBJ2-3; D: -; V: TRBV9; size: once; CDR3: CASSPLDRTPGTDTQYF; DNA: TGTGCCAGCTCACCCCTCGACAGGACCCCCGGGACAGATACGCAGTATTTT
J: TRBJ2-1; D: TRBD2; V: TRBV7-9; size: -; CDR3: CASLPRTRGLNEQFF; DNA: TGTGCCAGCCTCCCCAGGACTAGAGGGCTCAATGAGCAGTTCTTC